This T cell receptor (beta chain) was sequenced for a study of CD8+ T cells in alopecia areata. The sequencing template was cDNA reverse transcribed from extracted RNA. Method: immunoSEQ multiplex PCR; TCRdb's copy keeps in-frame clones and lacks some. Of 150,000 to 200,000 clones in the sample, less than 70% were seen once. As to treatment: oral pan-JAK inhibitor, 5-10 mg twice daily. Trimming cost V 0 bases and J 8 bases, with 18 bases left between them. CDR1 is SGDLS and CDR2 is YYNGEE in the germline V gene. This CDR3 has 16 amino acids. This TCR was recovered from a human donor with alopecia areata. The sample was CD4+ T cells sorted from blood, taken at week 24, from a patient treated with tofacitinib. J is TRBJ1-3 and V is TRBV9; D is perhaps TRBD1 (5 bases). The DNA of the CDR3 is TGTGCCAGCAGCGTAGATACGGGGGTTTATAGGGACACCATATATTTT. Translating it yields CASSVDTGVYRDTIYF.